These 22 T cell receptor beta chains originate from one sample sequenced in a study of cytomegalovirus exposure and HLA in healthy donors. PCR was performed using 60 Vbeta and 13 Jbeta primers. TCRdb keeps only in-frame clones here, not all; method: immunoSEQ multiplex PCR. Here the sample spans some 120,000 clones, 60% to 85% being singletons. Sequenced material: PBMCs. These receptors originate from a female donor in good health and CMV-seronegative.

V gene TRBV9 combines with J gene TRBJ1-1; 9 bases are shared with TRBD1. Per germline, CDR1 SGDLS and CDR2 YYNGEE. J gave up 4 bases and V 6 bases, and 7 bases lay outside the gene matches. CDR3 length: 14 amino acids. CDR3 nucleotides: TGTGCCAGCACCGCCGGGACAGGGACCACTGAAGCTTTCTTT. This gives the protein CASTAGTGTTEAFF.

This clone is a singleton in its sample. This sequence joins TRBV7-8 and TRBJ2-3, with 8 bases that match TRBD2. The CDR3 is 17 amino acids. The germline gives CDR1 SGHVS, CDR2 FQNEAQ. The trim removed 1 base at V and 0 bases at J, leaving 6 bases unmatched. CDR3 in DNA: TGTGCCAGCAGCTTAGGAGGGCGGGGGGTTAGCACAGATACGCAGTATTTT. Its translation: CASSLGGRGVSTDTQYF.

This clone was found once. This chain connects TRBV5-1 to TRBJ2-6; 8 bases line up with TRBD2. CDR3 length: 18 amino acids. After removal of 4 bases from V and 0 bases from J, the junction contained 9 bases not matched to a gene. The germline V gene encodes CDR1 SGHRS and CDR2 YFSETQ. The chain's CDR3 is CASSAVAGGYSGANVLTF. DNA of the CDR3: TGCGCCAGCAGCGCCGTCGCGGGGGGTTACTCTGGGGCCAACGTCCTGACTTTC.

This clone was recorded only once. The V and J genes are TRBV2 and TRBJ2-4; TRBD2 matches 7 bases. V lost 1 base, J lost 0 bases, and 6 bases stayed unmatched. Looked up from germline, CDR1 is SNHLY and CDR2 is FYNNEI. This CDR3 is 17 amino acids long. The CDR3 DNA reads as TGTGCCAGCAGTGAAGGGTGGGGGGGAATAGCCAAAAACATTCAGTACTTC. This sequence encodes CASSEGWGGIAKNIQYF.

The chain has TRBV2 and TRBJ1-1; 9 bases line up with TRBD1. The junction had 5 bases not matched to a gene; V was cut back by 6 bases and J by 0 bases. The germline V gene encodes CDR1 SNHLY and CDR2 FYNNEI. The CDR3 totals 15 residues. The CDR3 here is CASRRDRAMNTEAFF. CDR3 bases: TGTGCCAGCAGGAGGGACAGGGCCATGAACACTGAAGCTTTCTTT.

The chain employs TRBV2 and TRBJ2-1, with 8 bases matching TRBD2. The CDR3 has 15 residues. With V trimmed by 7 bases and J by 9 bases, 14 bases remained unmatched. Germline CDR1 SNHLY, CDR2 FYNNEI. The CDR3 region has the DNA TGTGCCAGCAACCCTCGGGCGGGGGGCGTAGCTGAGCAGTTCTTC. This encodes CASNPRAGGVAEQFF.

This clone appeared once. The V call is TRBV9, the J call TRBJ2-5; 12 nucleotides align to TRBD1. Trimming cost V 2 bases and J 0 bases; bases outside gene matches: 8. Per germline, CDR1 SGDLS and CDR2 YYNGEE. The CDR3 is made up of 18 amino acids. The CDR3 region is CASSVGTGGTKYQETQYF. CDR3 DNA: TGTGCCAGCAGCGTCGGGACAGGGGGCACGAAGTACCAAGAGACCCAGTACTTC.

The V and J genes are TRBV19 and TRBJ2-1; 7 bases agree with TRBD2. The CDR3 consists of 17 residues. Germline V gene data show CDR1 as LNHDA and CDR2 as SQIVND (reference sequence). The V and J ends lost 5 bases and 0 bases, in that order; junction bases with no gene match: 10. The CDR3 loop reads CASSPSGDFYSYNEQFF. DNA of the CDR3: TGTGCCAGTAGTCCTAGCGGAGATTTTTACTCCTACAATGAGCAGTTCTTC.

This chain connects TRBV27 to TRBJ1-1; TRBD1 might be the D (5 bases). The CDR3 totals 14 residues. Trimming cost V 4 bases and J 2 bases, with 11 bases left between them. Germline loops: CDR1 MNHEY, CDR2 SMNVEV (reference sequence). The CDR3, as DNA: TGTGCCAGCAGTTCAACAGGAATTAACACTGAAGCTTTCTTT. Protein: CASSSTGINTEAFF.

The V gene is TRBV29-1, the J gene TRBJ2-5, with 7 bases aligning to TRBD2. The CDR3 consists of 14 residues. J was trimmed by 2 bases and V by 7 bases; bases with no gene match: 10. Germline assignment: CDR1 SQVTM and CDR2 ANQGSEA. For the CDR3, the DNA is TGCAGCGGGGGGAGGGGAAGCGGTCAAGAGACCCAGTACTTC. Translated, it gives CSGGRGSGQETQYF.

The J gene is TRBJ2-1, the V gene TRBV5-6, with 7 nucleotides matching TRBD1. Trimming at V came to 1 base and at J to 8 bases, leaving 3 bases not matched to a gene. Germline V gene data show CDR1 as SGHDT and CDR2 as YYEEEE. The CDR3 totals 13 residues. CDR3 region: CASSLTGVDEQFF. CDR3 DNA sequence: TGTGCCAGCAGCTTGACAGGGGTAGATGAGCAGTTCTTC.

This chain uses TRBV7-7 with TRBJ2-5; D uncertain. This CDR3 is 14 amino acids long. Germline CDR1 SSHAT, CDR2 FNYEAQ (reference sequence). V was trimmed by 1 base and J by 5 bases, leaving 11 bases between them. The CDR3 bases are TGTGCCAGCAGCTTAGGGTGGCAATCGGAGACCCAGTACTTC. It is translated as CASSLGWQSETQYF.

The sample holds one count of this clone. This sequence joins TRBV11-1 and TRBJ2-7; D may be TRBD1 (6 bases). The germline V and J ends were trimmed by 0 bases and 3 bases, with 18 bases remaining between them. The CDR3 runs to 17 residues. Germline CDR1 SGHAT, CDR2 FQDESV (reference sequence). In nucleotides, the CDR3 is TGTGCCAGCAGCTTAGCTCCCCCACAGGGTCAGGGCTACGAGCAGTACTTC. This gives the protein CASSLAPPQGQGYEQYF. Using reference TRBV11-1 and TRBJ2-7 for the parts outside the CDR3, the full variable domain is EAEVAQSPRYKITEKSQAVAFWCDPISGHATLYWYRQILGQGPELLVQFQDESVVDDSQLPKDRFSAERLKGVDSTLKIQPAELGDSAMYLCASSLAPPQGQGYEQYFGPGTRLTVT.

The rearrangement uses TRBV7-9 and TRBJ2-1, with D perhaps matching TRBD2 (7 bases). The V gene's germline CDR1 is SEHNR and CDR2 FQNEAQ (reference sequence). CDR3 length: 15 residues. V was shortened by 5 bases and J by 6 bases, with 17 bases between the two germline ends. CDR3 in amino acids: CASSPPGGGGNEQFF. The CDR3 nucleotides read TGTGCCAGCAGCCCTCCCGGCGGGGGCGGCAATGAGCAGTTCTTC.

In DNA form, the CDR3 reads TGTGCCAGCGGGGCAGGGCGATCTAACTATGGCTACACCTTC. This gives the protein CASGAGRSNYGYTF. The chain links TRBV6-6 to TRBJ1-2; perhaps TRBD1 as D (5 bases). Germline loops: CDR1 MNHNY, CDR2 SVGAGI (reference sequence). This CDR3 comprises 14 residues. V lost 8 bases, J lost 0 bases, and 13 bases lay in between.

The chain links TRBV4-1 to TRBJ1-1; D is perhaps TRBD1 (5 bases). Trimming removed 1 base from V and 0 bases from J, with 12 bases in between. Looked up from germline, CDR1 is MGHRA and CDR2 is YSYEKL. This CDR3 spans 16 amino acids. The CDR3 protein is CASSQGWTDMNTEAFF. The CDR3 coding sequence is TGCGCCAGCAGCCAAGGATGGACGGACATGAACACTGAAGCTTTCTTT.

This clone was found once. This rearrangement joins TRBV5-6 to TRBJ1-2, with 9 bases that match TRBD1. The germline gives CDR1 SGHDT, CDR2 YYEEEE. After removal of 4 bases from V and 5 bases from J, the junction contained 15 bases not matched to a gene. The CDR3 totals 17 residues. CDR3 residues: CASSPQGVEGTGYGYTF. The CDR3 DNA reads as TGTGCCAGCAGCCCTCAGGGGGTAGAGGGGACAGGGTATGGCTACACCTTC.

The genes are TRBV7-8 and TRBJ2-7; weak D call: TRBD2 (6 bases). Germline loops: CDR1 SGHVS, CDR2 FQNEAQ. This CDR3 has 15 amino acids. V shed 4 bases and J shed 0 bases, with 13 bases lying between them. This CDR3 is CASSSERVSSYEQYF. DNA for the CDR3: TGTGCCAGCAGCTCAGAGCGGGTAAGCTCCTACGAGCAGTACTTC.

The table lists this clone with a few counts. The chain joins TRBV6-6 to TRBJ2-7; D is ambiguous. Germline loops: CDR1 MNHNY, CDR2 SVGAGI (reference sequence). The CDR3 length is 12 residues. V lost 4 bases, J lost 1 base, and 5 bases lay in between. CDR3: CASSSLSYEQYF. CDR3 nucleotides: TGTGCCAGCAGTTCTCTATCCTACGAGCAGTACTTC.

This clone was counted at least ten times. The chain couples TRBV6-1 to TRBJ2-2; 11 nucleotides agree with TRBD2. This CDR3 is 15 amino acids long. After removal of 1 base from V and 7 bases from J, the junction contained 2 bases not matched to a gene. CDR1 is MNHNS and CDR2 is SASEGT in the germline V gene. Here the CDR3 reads CASSEDSGGVGELFF. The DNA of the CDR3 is TGTGCCAGCAGTGAAGATAGCGGGGGGGTCGGGGAGCTGTTTTTT.

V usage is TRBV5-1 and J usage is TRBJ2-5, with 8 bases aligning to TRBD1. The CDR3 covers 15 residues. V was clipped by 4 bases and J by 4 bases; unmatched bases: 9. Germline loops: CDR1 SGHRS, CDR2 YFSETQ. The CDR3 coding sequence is TGCGCCAGCAGCCCTATAGGGACAGGACGAGAGACCCAGTACTTC. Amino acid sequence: CASSPIGTGRETQYF.

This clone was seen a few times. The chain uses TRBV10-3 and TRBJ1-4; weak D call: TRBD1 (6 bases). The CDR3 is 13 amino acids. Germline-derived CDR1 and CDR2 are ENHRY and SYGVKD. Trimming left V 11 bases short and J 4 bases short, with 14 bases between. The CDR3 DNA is TGTGCCGCTAGACAGGTTCTTAATGAAAAACTGTTTTTT. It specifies CAARQVLNEKLFF.